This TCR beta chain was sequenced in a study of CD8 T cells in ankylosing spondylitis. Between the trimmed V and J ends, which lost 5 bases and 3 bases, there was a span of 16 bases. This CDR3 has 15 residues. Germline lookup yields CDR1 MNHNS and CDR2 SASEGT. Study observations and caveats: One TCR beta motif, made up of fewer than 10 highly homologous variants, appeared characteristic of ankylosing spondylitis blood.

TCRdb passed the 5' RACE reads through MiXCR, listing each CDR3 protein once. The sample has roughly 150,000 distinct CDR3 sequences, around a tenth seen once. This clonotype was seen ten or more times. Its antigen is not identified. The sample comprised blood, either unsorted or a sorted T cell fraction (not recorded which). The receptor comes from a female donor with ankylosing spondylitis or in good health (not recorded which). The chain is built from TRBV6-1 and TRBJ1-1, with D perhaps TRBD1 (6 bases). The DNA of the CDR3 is TGTGCCAGCAGTCCCAACAGGGATGGAGACACTGAAGCTTTCTTT. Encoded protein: CASSPNRDGDTEAFF.